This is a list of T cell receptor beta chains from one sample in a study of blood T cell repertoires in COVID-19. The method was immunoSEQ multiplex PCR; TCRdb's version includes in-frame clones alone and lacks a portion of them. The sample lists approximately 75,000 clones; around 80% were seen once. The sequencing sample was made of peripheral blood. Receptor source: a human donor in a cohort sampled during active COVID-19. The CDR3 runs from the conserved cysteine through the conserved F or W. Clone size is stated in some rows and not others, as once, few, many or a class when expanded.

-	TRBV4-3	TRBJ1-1	CASSQEERRYTEAFF
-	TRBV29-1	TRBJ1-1	CSVGGLGTEAFF
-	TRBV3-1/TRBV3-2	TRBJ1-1	CASSDRGGAFF
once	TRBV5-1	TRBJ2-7	CASPFDRLTYEQYF
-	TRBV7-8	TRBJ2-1	CASSSLAGVLLSSYNEQFF
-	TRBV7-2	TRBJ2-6	CASSRLTGWGANVLTF
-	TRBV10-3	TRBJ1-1	CAIRSGTGATEAFF
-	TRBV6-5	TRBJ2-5	CASRGQGAPETQYF
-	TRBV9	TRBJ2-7	CASSIGTGFYEQYF
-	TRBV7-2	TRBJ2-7	CASSLRGKLNEQYF
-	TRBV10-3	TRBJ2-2	CASGRNTGELFF
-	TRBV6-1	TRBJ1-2	CASSEVDRANYGYTF
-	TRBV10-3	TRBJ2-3	CAIRDRGPTDTQYF
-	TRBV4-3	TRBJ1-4	CASSHTQGQGGEKLFF
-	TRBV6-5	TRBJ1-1	CASKSGAAPNYEAFF
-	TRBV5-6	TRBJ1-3	CASSDLRRTSGNTIYF
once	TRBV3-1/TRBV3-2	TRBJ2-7	CASSQDIGRVDEQYF
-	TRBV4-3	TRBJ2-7	CASSQEYQYEQYF
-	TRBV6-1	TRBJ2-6	CASSEQGGGSGANVLTF
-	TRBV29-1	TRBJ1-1	CSVVAVRTEAFF
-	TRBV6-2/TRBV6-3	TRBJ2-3	CASSFPLGGDTQYF